The sequence of this T cell receptor (beta chain) was determined in a study of shared clonotypes between healthy human individuals. Study at large: For every donor, three CD4 naive, three CD4 memory, two CD8 naive and one CD8 memory plates were used.

This clone was detected once. Other nucleotide sequences in the sample specify the same CDR3. This CDR3 is built from 13 residues. Germline loops: CDR1 SQVTM, CDR2 ANQGSEA. V lost 4 bases and J 1 base, leaving 10 bases between the germline ends. Cells designated naive CD8 were CD45RO-negative and were positively selected for CCR7, with terminally differentiated effector memory CD45RA+ cells excluded. Some clones are missing from TCRdb's copy, which holds only in-frame ones; the method was immunoSEQ multiplex PCR. This table has around 1,900,000 clones, 93% appearing once. The sequence was obtained from a man aged 18 to 29 in good health. Some clones in this sample may be carry-over from other donors' samples. V is TRBV29-1 and J is TRBJ1-2, with D uncertain. Specimen: naive CD8+ T cells from PBMCs. The DNA for the CDR3 is TGCAGCGTTGTTGGAGGGCTTAACTATGGCTACACCTTC. This translates into CSVVGGLNYGYTF.